These 25 T cell receptor beta chains originate from one sample sequenced in a study of T cell responses to AZD1222 COVID-19 vaccine. Profiled with immunoSEQ multiplex PCR; TCRdb holds only in-frame clones, not every one. The sample consists of under 70,000 clones, approximately 83% of them appearing once. The specimen was peripheral blood, collected on day 0 of AZD1222 vaccination. These receptors all stem from an adult in good health.

The V and J genes are TRBV15 and TRBJ1-1; perhaps TRBD1 as D (5 bases). Germline V gene data show CDR1 as LNHNV and CDR2 as YYDKDF (reference sequence). CDR3 length equals 16 residues. V dropped 3 bases and J dropped 2 bases, with 16 bases sitting between them. The CDR3, as DNA: TGTGCCACCAGCAGGAGGACAACAGCGAGAAACACTGAAGCTTTCTTT. It specifies CATSRRTTARNTEAFF. The complete variable domain, with remaining parts taken from reference TRBV15 and TRBJ1-1, reads DAMVIQNPRYQVTQFGKPVTLSCSQTLNHNVMYWYQQKSSQAPKLLFHYYDKDFNNEADTPDNFQSRRPNTSFCFLDIRSPGLGDTAMYLCATSRRTTARNTEAFFGQGTRLTVV.

This rearrangement joins TRBV7-2 to TRBJ2-5, with 10 bases lining up with TRBD2. Germline trimming cut 5 bases from V and 2 bases from J; bases unmatched to any gene: 5. CDR1 SGHTA and CDR2 FQGNSA come from the germline V gene. The length of the CDR3 is 15 residues. For the CDR3, the DNA is TGTGCCAGCAGCCGGGTTAGCGGGGGGCAAGAGACCCAGTACTTC. Translation gives CASSRVSGGQETQYF. The whole variable domain, filled in from reference TRBV7-2 and TRBJ2-5, reads GAGVSQSPSNKVTEKGKDVELRCDPISGHTALYWYRQSLGQGLEFLIYFQGNSAPDKSGLPSDRFSAERTGGSVSTLTIQRTQQEDSAVYLCASSRVSGGQETQYFGPGTRLLVL.

The chain's CDR3 is CASSLGQETQYF. The CDR3 DNA is TGTGCCAGCAGCTTAGGCCAAGAGACCCAGTACTTC. The chain carries TRBV7-2 and TRBJ2-5; D remains unclear. CDR1 and CDR2 from the germline V gene are SGHTA and FQGNSA. V was pared by 1 base and J by 1 base, with 1 base between. The CDR3 has 12 amino acids.

This clone was counted many times. The chain uses TRBV7-9 and TRBJ2-7; perhaps TRBD2 as D (6 bases). From germline, CDR1 is SEHNR and CDR2 FQNEAQ (reference sequence). V lost 4 bases and J 4 bases, leaving 11 bases between the germline ends. This CDR3 spans 13 amino acids. Here the CDR3 reads CASSSGLPYEQYF. The CDR3 nucleotides are TGTGCCAGCAGCTCGGGACTCCCTTACGAGCAGTACTTC.

This rearrangement joins TRBV9 to TRBJ1-1, with 8 bases identical to TRBD1. V dropped 3 bases and J dropped 1; count of bases not matched to a gene: 2. Germline V CDR1 and CDR2: SGDLS, YYNGEE. The CDR3 covers 14 residues. The CDR3 loop is CASSARGRNTEAFF. The CDR3 DNA reads TGTGCCAGCAGCGCCAGGGGGCGGAACACTGAAGCTTTCTTT. Full variable domain (missing parts from reference TRBV9 and TRBJ1-1): DSGVTQTPKHLITATGQRVTLRCSPRSGDLSVYWYQQSLDQGLQFLIQYYNGEERAKGNILERFSAQQFPDLHSELNLSSLELGDSALYFCASSARGRNTEAFFGQGTRLTVV.

This rearrangement joins TRBV9 to TRBJ1-1; TRBD1 aligns across 10 bases. Germline CDR1 reads SGDLS; CDR2 reads YYNGEE. The CDR3 is 16 amino acids. Trimming took 4 bases from V and 0 from J; bases not matched to a gene: 6. The CDR3 DNA is TGTGCCAGCAGCCCAGGGGACAGGGGACTGAACACTGAAGCTTTCTTT. Its protein product is CASSPGDRGLNTEAFF. Full variable domain (missing parts from reference TRBV9 and TRBJ1-1): DSGVTQTPKHLITATGQRVTLRCSPRSGDLSVYWYQQSLDQGLQFLIQYYNGEERAKGNILERFSAQQFPDLHSELNLSSLELGDSALYFCASSPGDRGLNTEAFFGQGTRLTVV.

This chain joins TRBV4-2 and TRBJ1-6; D not certain. The CDR3 is made up of 14 amino acids. In germline, CDR1 is LGHNA, CDR2 YNFKEQ. V dropped 0 bases and J dropped 9 bases, with 9 bases sitting between them. The CDR3: CASSQDGPISPLHF. CDR3 coding DNA: TGTGCCAGCAGCCAAGATGGGCCTATTTCACCCCTCCACTTT.

This clone was found a few times. The chain links TRBV30 to TRBJ1-5, with 7 bases matching TRBD1. The CDR3 runs to 15 residues. Germline values: CDR1 GTSNPN, CDR2 SVGIG (reference sequence). With V trimmed by 1 base and J by 0 bases, 3 bases remained unmatched. The CDR3 reads CAWSATGYSNQPQHF. The CDR3 DNA is TGTGCCTGGAGTGCGACAGGGTATAGCAATCAGCCCCAGCATTTT.

J is TRBJ1-2 and V is TRBV7-8; perhaps TRBD1 as D (6 bases). The CDR3 runs to 13 residues. V lost 5 bases and J lost 7, with 14 bases in between. CDR1 is SGHVS and CDR2 is FQNEAQ in the germline V gene. The CDR3 sequence is CASSLPGAGGYTF. DNA for the CDR3: TGTGCCAGCAGCCTACCAGGGGCAGGTGGCTACACCTTC.

This clone was seen only a few times. V gene TRBV6-4 combines with J gene TRBJ1-1, with 8 bases identical to TRBD1. The CDR3 consists of 12 residues. V shed 6 bases and J 8 bases; nucleotides not matched to a gene: 5. Germline values: CDR1 MRHNA, CDR2 SNTAGT. The CDR3: CASRDGQGEAFF. The DNA of the CDR3 is TGTGCCAGCAGGGACGGACAGGGAGAAGCTTTCTTT.

The chain couples TRBV27 to TRBJ2-3; 7 bases align to TRBD2. V gave up 5 bases and J gave up 2 bases; unmatched junction bases: 4. This CDR3 is built from 14 residues. CDR1 MNHEY and CDR2 SMNVEV come from the germline V gene (reference sequence). CDR3 in amino acids: CASSPQRDTDTQYF. Written as DNA, the CDR3 is TGTGCCAGCAGTCCCCAGCGGGACACAGATACGCAGTATTTT.

This rearrangement joins TRBV30 to TRBJ2-5; no definite D call. This CDR3 has 15 residues. The germline V gene has CDR1 GTSNPN and CDR2 SVGIG (reference sequence). The V end was cut by 0 bases, the J end by 0 bases, with 11 bases between. CDR3 sequence: CAWSVDATYQETQYF. The CDR3 DNA is TGTGCCTGGAGTGTAGATGCGACCTACCAAGAGACCCAGTACTTC.

This clone was observed a few times. V usage is TRBV4-1 and J usage is TRBJ1-2, with D tentatively TRBD1 (5 bases). V was cut by 4 bases and J by 0 bases, with 12 bases left in between. Germline values: CDR1 MGHRA, CDR2 YSYEKL. This CDR3 spans 15 amino acids. The chain's CDR3 is CASSPPGLANYGYTF. The CDR3 DNA is TGCGCCAGCAGCCCTCCAGGGCTAGCTAACTATGGCTACACCTTC.

The genes are TRBV5-1 and TRBJ1-6, with D possibly matching TRBD1 (6 bases). V lost 4 bases, J lost 7 bases, and 18 bases lay in between. Germline CDR1 is SGHRS and CDR2 is YFSETQ. The CDR3 is 16 residues long. The CDR3 spells CASSPEGSGVNSPLHF. DNA of the CDR3: TGCGCCAGCAGCCCGGAGGGGTCAGGGGTAAATTCACCCCTCCACTTT.

The chain carries TRBV7-9 and TRBJ1-1, with 8 bases lining up with TRBD1. With V trimmed by 5 bases and J by 3 bases, 5 bases remained unmatched. The germline V gene encodes CDR1 SEHNR and CDR2 FQNEAQ (reference sequence). This CDR3 spans 14 amino acids. The CDR3 DNA follows: TGTGCCAGCAGCCTACAGGGACAGGACACTGAAGCTTTCTTT. Amino acids: CASSLQGQDTEAFF.

The rearrangement uses TRBV10-3 and TRBJ1-6; D is possibly TRBD1 (5 bases). Germline loops: CDR1 ENHRY, CDR2 SYGVKD. Trimming pared 4 bases from V and 0 bases from J, leaving 10 bases between. CDR3 size: 16 residues. In DNA, the CDR3 is TGTGCCATCAGTGTGACAGACAGCTCCTATAATTCACCCCTCCACTTT. Translated, it gives CAISVTDSSYNSPLHF.

The J gene is TRBJ1-2, the V gene TRBV12-3 or TRBV12-4, with D unclear. Trimming removed 4 bases at V and 7 bases at J, with 10 bases between. CDR3 size: 12 residues. CDR3 DNA sequence: TGTGCCAGCAGTTCCGCCCGGGGTGGCTACACCTTC. Translated: CASSSARGGYTF.

In this sample, this clone turned up many times. The chain employs TRBV27 and TRBJ1-2; D unresolved. The CDR3 runs to 12 residues. V shed 5 bases and J shed 2 bases, with 6 bases lying between them. CDR1 is MNHEY and CDR2 is SMNVEV in the germline V gene (reference sequence). The CDR3 coding sequence is TGTGCCAGCAGTCCCCGCAACTATGGCTACACCTTC. Translated: CASSPRNYGYTF.

The chain is built from TRBV2 and TRBJ2-7, with D perhaps matching TRBD1 (6 bases). From germline, CDR1 is SNHLY and CDR2 FYNNEI. The CDR3 loop spans 15 amino acids. V lost 7 bases to trimming and J lost 0 bases, with 16 bases between them. For the CDR3, the DNA is TGTGCCAGCATCGAGGGGGTTACGAGCTCCTACGAGCAGTACTTC. It codes for CASIEGVTSSYEQYF.

The CDR3 DNA reads TGTGCCAGTAGACAGGATTCCTACGAGCAGTACTTC. Amino acids: CASRQDSYEQYF. This chain joins TRBV7-2 and TRBJ2-7, with a weak D call TRBD1 (6 bases). This CDR3 contains 12 residues. V was clipped by 9 bases and J by 1 base, with 10 bases between them. Germline lookup yields CDR1 SGHTA and CDR2 FQGNSA.

DNA of the CDR3: TGTGCCAGCAGCCCCTTCCGACAGACGTCTGGAAACACCATATATTTT. As protein: CASSPFRQTSGNTIYF. This rearrangement joins TRBV7-2 to TRBJ1-3; TRBD1 might be the D (5 bases). V lost 5 bases, J lost 1 base, and 15 bases lay in between. CDR1 and CDR2 from the germline V gene are SGHTA and FQGNSA. This CDR3 is 16 amino acids long.

This sequence joins TRBV6-1 and TRBJ1-1, with 8 bases aligning to TRBD1. V shed 3 bases and J 6 bases; nucleotides not matched to a gene: 18. Germline CDR1 is MNHNS and CDR2 is SASEGT. CDR3 length: 18 residues. The CDR3 spells CASSDASGQGGFSAEAFF. CDR3 bases: TGTGCCAGCAGTGACGCCTCCGGACAGGGTGGGTTTTCGGCTGAAGCTTTCTTT.

This clone appeared a single time. The chain combines TRBV15 with TRBJ1-3, with 10 bases matching TRBD1. The V segment lost 5 bases and the J segment 4 bases; nucleotides outside the gene matches: 8. Germline V CDR1 and CDR2: LNHNV, YYDKDF (reference sequence). This CDR3 spans 16 amino acids. For the CDR3, the DNA is TGTGCCACCAGCCGTCGACAGGGGGCGGTCGGAAACACCATATATTTT. Amino acid sequence: CATSRRQGAVGNTIYF. Filled out from reference TRBV15 and TRBJ1-3, the complete variable domain reads DAMVIQNPRYQVTQFGKPVTLSCSQTLNHNVMYWYQQKSSQAPKLLFHYYDKDFNNEADTPDNFQSRRPNTSFCFLDIRSPGLGDTAMYLCATSRRQGAVGNTIYFGEGSWLTVV.

This chain joins TRBV10-3 and TRBJ1-5; TRBD1 matches at 8 bases. V lost 3 bases to trimming and J lost 4 bases; unmatched junction nucleotides: 5. The germline V gene encodes CDR1 ENHRY and CDR2 SYGVKD. CDR3 size: 15 residues. The CDR3 nucleotides read TGTGCCATCAGTGATGGACAGGGCCCGAATCAGCCCCAGCATTTT. Protein sequence: CAISDGQGPNQPQHF.

The CDR3 region is CASSTPVESSGNTIYF. CDR3 DNA sequence: TGTGCCAGCAGCACCCCTGTGGAGAGCTCTGGAAACACCATATATTTT. The J gene is TRBJ1-3, the V gene TRBV9; no reliable D call. Germline assignment: CDR1 SGDLS and CDR2 YYNGEE. The CDR3 consists of 16 residues. Trimming stripped 4 bases from V and 0 bases from J, with 14 bases between.